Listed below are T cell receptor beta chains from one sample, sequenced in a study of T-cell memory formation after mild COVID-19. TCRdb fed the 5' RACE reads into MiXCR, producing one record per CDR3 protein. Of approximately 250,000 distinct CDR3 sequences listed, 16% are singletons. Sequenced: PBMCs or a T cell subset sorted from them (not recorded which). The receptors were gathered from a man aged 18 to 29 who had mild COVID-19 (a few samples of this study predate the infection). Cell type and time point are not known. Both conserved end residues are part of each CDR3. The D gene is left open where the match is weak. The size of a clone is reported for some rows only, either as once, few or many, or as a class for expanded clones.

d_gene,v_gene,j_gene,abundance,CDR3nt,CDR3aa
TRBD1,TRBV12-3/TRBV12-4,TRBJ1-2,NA,TGTGCCAGCAGCCCGAGGACAGGGGCGGTGTATGGCTACACCTTC,CASSPRTGAVYGYTF
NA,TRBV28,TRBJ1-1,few,TGTGCCAGCAGTTTAAACCAGGGGTCAAGTACTGAAGCTTTCTTT,CASSLNQGSSTEAFF
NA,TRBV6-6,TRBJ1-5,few,TGTGCCAGCAGTTTCTCGGGAGCTAGCAATCAGCCCCAGCATTTT,CASSFSGASNQPQHF
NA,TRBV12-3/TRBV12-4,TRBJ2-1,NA,TGTGCCAGCAGATCCCCAGGACATAATGAGCAGTTCTTC,CASRSPGHNEQFF
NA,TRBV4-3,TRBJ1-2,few,TGCGCCAGCAGCCAAGATAGCCAGGCCAGATATGGCTACACCTTC,CASSQDSQARYGYTF
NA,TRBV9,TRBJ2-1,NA,TGTGCCAGCGCGGAGGGGGCGCGTGGCAATGAGCAGTTCTTC,CASAEGARGNEQFF
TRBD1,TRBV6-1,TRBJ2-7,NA,TGTGCCAGCGGACAGGTCTACGAGCAGTACTTC,CASGQVYEQYF
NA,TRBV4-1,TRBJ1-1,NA,TGCGCCAGCAGGCCCGGAGAGGGTTACACTGAAGCTTTCTTT,CASRPGEGYTEAFF
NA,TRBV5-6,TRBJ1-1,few,TGTGCCAGCCGCTCCCCGACTAGGAGCGACACTGAAGCTTTCTTT,CASRSPTRSDTEAFF
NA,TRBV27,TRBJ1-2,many,TGTGCCAGCAGCCCCACAGGGAACTATGGCTACACCTTC,CASSPTGNYGYTF
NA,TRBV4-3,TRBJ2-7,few,TGCGCCAGCAGCCAAGCGACTCCACGGGCCTACGAGCAGTACTTC,CASSQATPRAYEQYF
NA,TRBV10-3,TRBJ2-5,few,TGTGCCATCAGTGACAAGAACTACCAAGAGACCCAGTACTTC,CAISDKNYQETQYF
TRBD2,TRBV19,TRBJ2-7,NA,TGTGCCAGTAGTATACGGGGGGACTACGAGCAGTACTTC,CASSIRGDYEQYF
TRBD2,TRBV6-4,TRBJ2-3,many,TGTGCCAGCAGCGGGGGGGCTAGCACAGATACGCAGTATTTT,CASSGGASTDTQYF
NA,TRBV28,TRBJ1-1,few,TGTGCCAGCAGTTTTGCGTCAGCGGGCGGAGAGGCTTTCTTT,CASSFASAGGEAFF
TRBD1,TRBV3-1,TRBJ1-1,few,TGTGCCAGCAGCCCGACAGGGGTTGCTGAAGCTTTCTTT,CASSPTGVAEAFF
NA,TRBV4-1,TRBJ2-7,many,TGCGCCAGCAGCCAAGATGGCAGGATTTCTTTTAGCGAGCAGTACTTC,CASSQDGRISFSEQYF
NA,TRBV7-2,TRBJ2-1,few,TGTGCCAGCAGCCGAAGGACGGCCTCCTACAATGAGCAGTTCTTC,CASSRRTASYNEQFF
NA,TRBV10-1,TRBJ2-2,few,TGCGCCTCTTTCCGACCGGACAGGGAGGGCACCGGGGAGCTGTTTTTT,CASFRPDREGTGELFF
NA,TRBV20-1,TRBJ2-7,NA,TGCAGTGCGCACAGGACCGAAAACCACGAGCAGTACTTC,CSAHRTENHEQYF
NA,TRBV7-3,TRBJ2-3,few,TGTGCCAGCAGCTTAATCGGGGGGCCGGCAGATACGCAGTATTTT,CASSLIGGPADTQYF
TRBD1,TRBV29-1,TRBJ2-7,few,TGCAGCGTGAACCTCCGGGACAGGGGCCACGAGCAGTACTTC,CSVNLRDRGHEQYF
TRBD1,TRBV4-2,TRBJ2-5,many,TGTGCCAGCAGCCTTGGGACAGGGGGACGGGAGACCCAGTACTTC,CASSLGTGGRETQYF
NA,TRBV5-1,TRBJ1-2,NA,TGCGCCAGCAGCGAGGAGGTATCCTATGGCTACACCTTC,CASSEEVSYGYTF
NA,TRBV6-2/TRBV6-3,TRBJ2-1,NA,TGTGCCAGCAGTTGGGGAAGGTCCTACAATGAGCAGTTCTTC,CASSWGRSYNEQFF
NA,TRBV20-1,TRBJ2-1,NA,TGCAGTGCCTCCCCGGACTCGGAACCAGAGCAGTTCTTC,CSASPDSEPEQFF
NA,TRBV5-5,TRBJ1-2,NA,TGTGCCAGCAGCTTGACCCCTACAGGGATCTATGGCTACACCTTC,CASSLTPTGIYGYTF
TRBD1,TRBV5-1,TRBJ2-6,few,TGCGCCAGCAGCTTGGCCACGGACAGGGCCGGGGCCAACGTCCTGACTTTC,CASSLATDRAGANVLTF
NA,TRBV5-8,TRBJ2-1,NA,TGTGCCAGCAGCTGGGGTCTCGGGGGCTCTTACAATGAGCAGTTCTTC,CASSWGLGGSYNEQFF